This TCR beta chain was observed in a study of OX40 agonist ivuxolimab in advanced cancers. Some clones are missing from TCRdb's copy, which holds only in-frame ones; the method was immunoSEQ multiplex PCR. Of about 79,000 clones detected, about 90% appear once; the ten largest clones hold around 7%. The length of the CDR3 is 13 residues. V lost 6 bases and J 3 bases, leaving 12 bases between the germline ends. Germline V gene sequence: CDR1 SGHTA, CDR2 FQGNSA. The chain has TRBV7-2 and TRBJ2-7, with D hard to call. This TCR came from an adult with an advanced solid tumor such as melanoma, head and neck, liver or kidney cancer. The specimen was CD4+ or CD8+ T cells sorted from blood, collected in a trial of the OX40 agonist ivuxolimab. The CDR3 loop reads CASSLDTDYEQYF. The CDR3 DNA is TGTGCCAGCAGTCTCGACACTGACTACGAGCAGTACTTC.